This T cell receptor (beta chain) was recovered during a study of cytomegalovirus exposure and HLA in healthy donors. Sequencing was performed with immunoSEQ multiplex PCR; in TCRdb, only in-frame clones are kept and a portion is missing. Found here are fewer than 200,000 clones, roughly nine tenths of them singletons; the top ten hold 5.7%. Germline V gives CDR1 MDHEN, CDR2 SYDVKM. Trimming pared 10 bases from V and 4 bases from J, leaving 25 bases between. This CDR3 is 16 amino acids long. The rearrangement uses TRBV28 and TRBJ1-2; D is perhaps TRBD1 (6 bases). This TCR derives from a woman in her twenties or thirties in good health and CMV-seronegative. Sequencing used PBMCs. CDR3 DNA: TGTGCCATAGGGTACATTAACAGGGACTGGCGCTATGGCTACACCTTC. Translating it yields CAIGYINRDWRYGYTF.